The sequence of this T cell receptor (beta chain) was determined in a study of neurological immune-mediated disorders. The V end was cut by 4 bases, the J end by 3 bases, with 11 bases between. CDR1 is MNHEY and CDR2 is SVGAGI in the germline V gene. The CDR3 contains 14 residues. This clonotype was counted a few times. TCRdb re-called the 5' RACE reads with MiXCR, one entry per CDR3 protein. Among roughly 70,000 distinct CDR3 sequences listed, 4% to 6% were seen once. The source of this sequence is a woman aged 25 to 39 with multiple sclerosis. The chain uses TRBV6-5 and TRBJ2-3; no definite D call. The sequenced material came from PBMCs. CDR3 sequence (DNA): TGTGCCAGCAGTTCCATCCCGGATACAGATACGCAGTATTTT. Encoded protein: CASSSIPDTDTQYF.